This T cell receptor beta chain emerged from a study of response to subunit inactivated influenza vaccine. Points from the study as a whole: The authors offered the suggestion that each seasonal influenza vaccination recruits few new T cells.

This clonotype was seen more than once but under ten times. The antigen remains unidentified. V was pared by 0 bases and J by 6 bases, with 10 bases of the junction left unmatched. Germline V gives CDR1 DFQATT, CDR2 SNEGSKA (reference sequence). CDR3 length equals 15 residues. TCRdb itself ran the RT-PCR reads through MiXCR, one entry per CDR3 protein. The sample has hundreds of thousands of distinct CDR3 sequences; 12% are singletons. This sequence originates from a middle-aged man who received an inactivated influenza vaccine. The sequenced sample was PBMCs from blood, obtained on the day of vaccination. The chain links TRBV20-1 to TRBJ1-2; 7 bases fit TRBD1. CDR3 bases: TGCAGTGCTAGAGATCAATATGACAGGGCAAATGGCTACACCTTC. It specifies CSARDQYDRANGYTF.